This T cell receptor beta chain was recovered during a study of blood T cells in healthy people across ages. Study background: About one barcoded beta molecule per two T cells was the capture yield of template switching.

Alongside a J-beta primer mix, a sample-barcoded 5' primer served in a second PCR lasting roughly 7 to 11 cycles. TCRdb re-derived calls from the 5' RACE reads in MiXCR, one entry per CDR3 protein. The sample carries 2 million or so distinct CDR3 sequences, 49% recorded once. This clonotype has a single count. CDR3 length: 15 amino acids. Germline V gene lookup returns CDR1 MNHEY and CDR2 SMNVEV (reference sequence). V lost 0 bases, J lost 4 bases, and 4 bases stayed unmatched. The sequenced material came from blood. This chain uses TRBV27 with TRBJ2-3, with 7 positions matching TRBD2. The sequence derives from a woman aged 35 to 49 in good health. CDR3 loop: CASSLSGAGADTQYF. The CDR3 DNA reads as TGTGCCAGCAGTTTATCCGGGGCGGGGGCAGATACGCAGTATTTT.